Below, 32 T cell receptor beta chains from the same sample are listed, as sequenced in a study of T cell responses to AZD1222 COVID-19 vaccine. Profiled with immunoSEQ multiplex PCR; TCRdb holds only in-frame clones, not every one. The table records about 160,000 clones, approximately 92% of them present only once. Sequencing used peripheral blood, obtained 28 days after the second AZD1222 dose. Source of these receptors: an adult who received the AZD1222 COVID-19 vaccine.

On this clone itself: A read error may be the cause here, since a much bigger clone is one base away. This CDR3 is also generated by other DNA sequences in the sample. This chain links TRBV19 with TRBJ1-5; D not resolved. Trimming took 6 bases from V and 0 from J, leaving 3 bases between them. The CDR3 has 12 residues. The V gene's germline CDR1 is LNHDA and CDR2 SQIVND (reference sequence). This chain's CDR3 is CASRVSNQPQHF. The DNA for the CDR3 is TGTGCCAGTAGAGTTAGCAATCAGCCCCAGCATTTT. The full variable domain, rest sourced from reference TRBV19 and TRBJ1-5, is DGGITQSPKYLFRKEGQNVTLSCEQNLNHDAMYWYRQDPGQGLRLIYYSQIVNDFQKGDIAEGYSVSREKKESFPLTVTSAQKNPTAFYLCASRVSNQPQHFGDGTRLSIL.

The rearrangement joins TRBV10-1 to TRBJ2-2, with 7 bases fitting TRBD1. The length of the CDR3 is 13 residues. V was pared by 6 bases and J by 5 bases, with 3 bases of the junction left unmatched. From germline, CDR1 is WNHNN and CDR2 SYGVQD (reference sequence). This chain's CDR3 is CASRAGGTGELFF. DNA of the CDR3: TGCGCCAGCAGGGCAGGGGGTACCGGGGAGCTGTTTTTT.

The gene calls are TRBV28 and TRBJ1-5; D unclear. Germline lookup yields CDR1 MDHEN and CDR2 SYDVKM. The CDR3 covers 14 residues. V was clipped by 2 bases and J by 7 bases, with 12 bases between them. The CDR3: CASSLVRDWQPQHF. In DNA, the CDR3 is TGTGCCAGCAGTTTAGTCCGGGATTGGCAGCCCCAGCATTTT.

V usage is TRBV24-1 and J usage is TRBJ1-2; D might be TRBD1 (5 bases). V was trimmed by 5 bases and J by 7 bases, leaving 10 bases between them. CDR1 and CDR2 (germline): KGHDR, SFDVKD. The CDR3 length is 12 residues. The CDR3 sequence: CATSGQGGGYTF. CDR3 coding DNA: TGTGCCACCAGTGGGCAGGGTGGTGGCTACACCTTC.

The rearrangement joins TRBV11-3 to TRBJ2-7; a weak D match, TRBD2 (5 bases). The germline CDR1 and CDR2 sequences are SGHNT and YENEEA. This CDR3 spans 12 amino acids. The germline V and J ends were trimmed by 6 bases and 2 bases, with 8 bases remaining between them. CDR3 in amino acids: CASSLATYEQYF. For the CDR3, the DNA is TGTGCCAGCAGTCTAGCAACCTACGAGCAGTACTTC.

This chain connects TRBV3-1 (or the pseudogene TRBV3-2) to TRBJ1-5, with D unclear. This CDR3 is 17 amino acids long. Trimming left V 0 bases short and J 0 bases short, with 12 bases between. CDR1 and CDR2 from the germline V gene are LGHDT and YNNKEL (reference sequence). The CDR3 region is CASSQDKAAHSNQPQHF. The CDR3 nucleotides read TGTGCCAGCAGCCAAGATAAGGCTGCCCATAGCAATCAGCCCCAGCATTTT.

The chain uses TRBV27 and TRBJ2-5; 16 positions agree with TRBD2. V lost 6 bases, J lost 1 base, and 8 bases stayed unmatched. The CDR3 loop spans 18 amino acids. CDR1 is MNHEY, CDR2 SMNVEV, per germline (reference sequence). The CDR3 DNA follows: TGTGCCAGCAGACGCGGGACTAGCGGGAGGGGACCCCAAGAGACCCAGTACTTC. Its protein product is CASRRGTSGRGPQETQYF.

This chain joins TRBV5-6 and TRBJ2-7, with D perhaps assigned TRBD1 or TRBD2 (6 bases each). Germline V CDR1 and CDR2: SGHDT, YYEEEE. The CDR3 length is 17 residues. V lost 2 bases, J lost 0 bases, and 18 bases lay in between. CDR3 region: CASSLLGAGRSSYEQYF. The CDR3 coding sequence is TGTGCCAGCAGCTTATTGGGGGCGGGGCGAAGCTCCTACGAGCAGTACTTC.

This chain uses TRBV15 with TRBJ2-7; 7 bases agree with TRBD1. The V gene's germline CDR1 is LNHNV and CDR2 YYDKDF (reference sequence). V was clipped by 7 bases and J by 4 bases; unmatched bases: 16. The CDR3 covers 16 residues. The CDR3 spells CATNKRAGTALYEQYF. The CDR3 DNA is TGTGCCACCAACAAGAGAGCCGGGACAGCCTTATACGAGCAGTACTTC.

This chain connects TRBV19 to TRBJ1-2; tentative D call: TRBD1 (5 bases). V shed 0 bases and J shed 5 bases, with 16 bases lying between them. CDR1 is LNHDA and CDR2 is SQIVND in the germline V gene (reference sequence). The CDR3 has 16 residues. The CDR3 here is CASSIDPFPGRYGYTF. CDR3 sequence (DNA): TGTGCCAGTAGTATAGACCCCTTCCCGGGACGGTATGGCTACACCTTC.

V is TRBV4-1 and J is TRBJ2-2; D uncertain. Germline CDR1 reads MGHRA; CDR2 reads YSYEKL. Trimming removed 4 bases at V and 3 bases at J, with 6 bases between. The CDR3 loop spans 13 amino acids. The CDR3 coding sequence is TGCGCCAGCAGCCCTAGTGACACCGGGGAGCTGTTTTTT. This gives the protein CASSPSDTGELFF.

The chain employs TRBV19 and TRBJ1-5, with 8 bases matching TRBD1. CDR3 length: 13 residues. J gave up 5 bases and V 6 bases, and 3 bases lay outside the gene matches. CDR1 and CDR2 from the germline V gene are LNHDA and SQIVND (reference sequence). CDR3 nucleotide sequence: TGTGCCAGTAGAAACAGGGGGGATCAGCCCCAGCATTTT. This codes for CASRNRGDQPQHF.

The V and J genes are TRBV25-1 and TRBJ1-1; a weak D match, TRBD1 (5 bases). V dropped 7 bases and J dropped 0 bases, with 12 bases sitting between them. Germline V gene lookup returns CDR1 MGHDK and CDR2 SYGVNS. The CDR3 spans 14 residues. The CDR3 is CASMGVAMNTEAFF. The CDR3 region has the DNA TGTGCCAGCATGGGGGTAGCAATGAACACTGAAGCTTTCTTT.

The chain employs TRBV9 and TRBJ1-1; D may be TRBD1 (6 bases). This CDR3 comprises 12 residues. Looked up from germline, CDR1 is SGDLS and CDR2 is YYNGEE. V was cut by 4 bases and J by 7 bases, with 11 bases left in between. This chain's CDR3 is CASSSGQSEAFF. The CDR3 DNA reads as TGTGCCAGCAGCAGCGGACAGAGTGAAGCTTTCTTT.

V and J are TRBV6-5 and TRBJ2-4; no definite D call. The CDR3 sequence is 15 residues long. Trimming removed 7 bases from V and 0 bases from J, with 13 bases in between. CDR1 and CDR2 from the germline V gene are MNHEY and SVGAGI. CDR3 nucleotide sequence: TGTGCCAGCACGGTTCAGCTTCTAGCCAAAAACATTCAGTACTTC. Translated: CASTVQLLAKNIQYF.

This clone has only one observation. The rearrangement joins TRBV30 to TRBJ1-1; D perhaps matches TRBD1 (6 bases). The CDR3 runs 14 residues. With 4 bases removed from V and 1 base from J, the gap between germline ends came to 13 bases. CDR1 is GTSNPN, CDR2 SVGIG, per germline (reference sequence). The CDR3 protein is CAWTLGGANTEAFF. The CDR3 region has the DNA TGTGCCTGGACCTTGGGGGGCGCGAACACTGAAGCTTTCTTT.

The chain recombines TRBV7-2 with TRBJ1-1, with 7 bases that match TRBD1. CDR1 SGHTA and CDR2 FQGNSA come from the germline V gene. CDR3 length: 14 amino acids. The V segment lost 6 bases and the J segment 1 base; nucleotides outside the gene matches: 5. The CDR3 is CASSKQGPNTEAFF. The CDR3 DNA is TGTGCCAGCAGTAAACAGGGGCCGAACACTGAAGCTTTCTTT.

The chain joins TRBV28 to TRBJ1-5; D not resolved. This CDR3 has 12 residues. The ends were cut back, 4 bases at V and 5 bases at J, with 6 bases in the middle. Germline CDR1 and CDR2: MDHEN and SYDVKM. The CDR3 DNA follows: TGTGCCAGCAGTTCGCACGATCAGCCCCAGCATTTT. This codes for CASSSHDQPQHF. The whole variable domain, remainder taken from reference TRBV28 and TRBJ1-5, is DVKVTQSSRYLVKRTGEKVFLECVQDMDHENMFWYRQDPGLGLRLIYFSYDVKMKEKGDIPEGYSVSREKKERFSLILESASTNQTSMYLCASSSHDQPQHFGDGTRLSIL.

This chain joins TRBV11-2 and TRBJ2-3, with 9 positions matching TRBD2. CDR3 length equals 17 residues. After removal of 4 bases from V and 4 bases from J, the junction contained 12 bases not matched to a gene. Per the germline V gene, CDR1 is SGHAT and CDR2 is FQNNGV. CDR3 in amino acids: CASSSYGGAGGPDTQYF. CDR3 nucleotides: TGTGCCAGCAGCTCTTACGGTGGGGCGGGAGGGCCAGATACGCAGTATTTT.

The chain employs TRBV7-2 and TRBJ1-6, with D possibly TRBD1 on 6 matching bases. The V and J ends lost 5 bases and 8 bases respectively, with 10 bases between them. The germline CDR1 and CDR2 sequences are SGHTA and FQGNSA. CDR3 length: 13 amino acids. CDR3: CASSPQGYSPLHF. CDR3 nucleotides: TGTGCCAGCAGCCCTCAGGGGTATTCACCCCTCCACTTT.

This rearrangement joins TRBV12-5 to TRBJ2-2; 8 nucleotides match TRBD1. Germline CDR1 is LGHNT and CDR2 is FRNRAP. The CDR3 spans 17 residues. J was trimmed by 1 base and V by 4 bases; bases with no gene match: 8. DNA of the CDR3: TGTGCTAGTGGTTGGAAACCGGGACAGGAGAACACCGGGGAGCTGTTTTTT. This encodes CASGWKPGQENTGELFF.

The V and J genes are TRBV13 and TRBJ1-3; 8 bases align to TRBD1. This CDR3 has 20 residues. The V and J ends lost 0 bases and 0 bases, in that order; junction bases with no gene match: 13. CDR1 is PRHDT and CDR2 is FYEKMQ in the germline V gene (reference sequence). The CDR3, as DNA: TGTGCCAGCAGCTTAGGCTCAATCTCAGGGGGCAAAAGCTCTGGAAACACCATATATTTT. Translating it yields CASSLGSISGGKSSGNTIYF.

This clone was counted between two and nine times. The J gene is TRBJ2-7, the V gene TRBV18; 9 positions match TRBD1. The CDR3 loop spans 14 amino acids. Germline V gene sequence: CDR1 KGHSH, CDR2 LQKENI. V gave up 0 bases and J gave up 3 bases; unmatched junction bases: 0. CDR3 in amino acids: CASSPPGQGYEQYF. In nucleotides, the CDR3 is TGTGCCAGCTCACCACCGGGACAGGGCTACGAGCAGTACTTC. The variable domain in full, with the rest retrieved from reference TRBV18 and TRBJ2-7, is NAGVMQNPRHLVRRRGQEARLRCSPMKGHSHVYWYRQLPEEGLKFMVYLQKENIIDESGMPKERFSAEFPKEGPSILRIQQVVRGDSAAYFCASSPPGQGYEQYFGPGTRLTVT.

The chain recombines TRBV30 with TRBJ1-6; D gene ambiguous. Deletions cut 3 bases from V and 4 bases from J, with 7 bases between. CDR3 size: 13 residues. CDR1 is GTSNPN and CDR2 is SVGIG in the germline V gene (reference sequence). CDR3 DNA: TGTGCCTGGAGGGACTTTTATAATTCACCCCTCCACTTT. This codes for CAWRDFYNSPLHF.

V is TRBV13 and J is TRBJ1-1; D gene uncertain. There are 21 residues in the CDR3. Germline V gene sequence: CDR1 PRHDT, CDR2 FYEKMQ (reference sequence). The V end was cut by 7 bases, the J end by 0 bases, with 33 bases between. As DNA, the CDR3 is TGTGCCAGCACCCTTATGTCGGGCCGTTTCCAAAGTAAGCCGATGAACACTGAAGCTTTCTTT. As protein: CASTLMSGRFQSKPMNTEAFF.

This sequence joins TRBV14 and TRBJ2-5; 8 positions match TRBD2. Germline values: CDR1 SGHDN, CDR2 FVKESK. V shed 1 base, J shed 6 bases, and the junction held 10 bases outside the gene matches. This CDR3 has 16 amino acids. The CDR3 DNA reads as TGTGCCAGCAGCCAAGGTGGACTAGCTGGGGCGCAGACCCAGTACTTC. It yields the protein CASSQGGLAGAQTQYF.

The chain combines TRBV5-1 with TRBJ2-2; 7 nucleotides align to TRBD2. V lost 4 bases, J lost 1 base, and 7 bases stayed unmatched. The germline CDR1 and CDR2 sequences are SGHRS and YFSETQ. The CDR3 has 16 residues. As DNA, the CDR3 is TGCGCCAGCAGCCTTCGCGGGAGCTGGAACACCGGGGAGCTGTTTTTT. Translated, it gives CASSLRGSWNTGELFF.

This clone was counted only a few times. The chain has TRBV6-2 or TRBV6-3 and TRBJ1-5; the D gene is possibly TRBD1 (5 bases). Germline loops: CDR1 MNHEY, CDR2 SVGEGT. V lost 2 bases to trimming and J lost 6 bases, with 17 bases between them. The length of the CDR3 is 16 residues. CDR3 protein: CASSYRGMESGQPQHF. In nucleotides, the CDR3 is TGTGCCAGCAGTTACAGGGGTATGGAATCCGGTCAGCCCCAGCATTTT.

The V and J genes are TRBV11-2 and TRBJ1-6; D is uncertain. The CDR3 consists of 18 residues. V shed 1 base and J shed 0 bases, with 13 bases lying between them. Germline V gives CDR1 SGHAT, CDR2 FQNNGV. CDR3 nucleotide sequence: TGTGCCAGCAGCTTAGTGGCCAGCCCGAGCTCCTATAATTCACCCCTCCACTTT. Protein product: CASSLVASPSSYNSPLHF. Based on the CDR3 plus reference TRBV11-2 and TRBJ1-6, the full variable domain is EAGVAQSPRYKIIEKRQSVAFWCNPISGHATLYWYQQILGQGPKLLIQFQNNGVVDDSQLPKDRFSAERLKGVDSTLKIQPAKLEDSAVYLCASSLVASPSSYNSPLHFGNGTRLTVT.

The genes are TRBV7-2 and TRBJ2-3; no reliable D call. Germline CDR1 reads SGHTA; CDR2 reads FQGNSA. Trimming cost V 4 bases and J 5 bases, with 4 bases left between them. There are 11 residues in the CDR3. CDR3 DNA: TGTGCCAGCAGCTGGGGAGATACGCAGTATTTT. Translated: CASSWGDTQYF.

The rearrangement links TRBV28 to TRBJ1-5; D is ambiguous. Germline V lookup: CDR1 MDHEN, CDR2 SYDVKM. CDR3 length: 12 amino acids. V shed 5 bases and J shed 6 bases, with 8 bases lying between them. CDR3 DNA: TGTGCCAGCAGTGCACCCGGTCAGCCCCAGCATTTT. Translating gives CASSAPGQPQHF.

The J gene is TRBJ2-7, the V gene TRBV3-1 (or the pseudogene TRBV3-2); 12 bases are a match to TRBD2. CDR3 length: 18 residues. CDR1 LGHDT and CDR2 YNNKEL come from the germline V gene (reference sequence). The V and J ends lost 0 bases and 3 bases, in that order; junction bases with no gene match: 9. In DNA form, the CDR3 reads TGTGCCAGCAGCCAAGATCTTGGGACTAGCGGGTGGTACTACGAGCAGTACTTC. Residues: CASSQDLGTSGWYYEQYF.